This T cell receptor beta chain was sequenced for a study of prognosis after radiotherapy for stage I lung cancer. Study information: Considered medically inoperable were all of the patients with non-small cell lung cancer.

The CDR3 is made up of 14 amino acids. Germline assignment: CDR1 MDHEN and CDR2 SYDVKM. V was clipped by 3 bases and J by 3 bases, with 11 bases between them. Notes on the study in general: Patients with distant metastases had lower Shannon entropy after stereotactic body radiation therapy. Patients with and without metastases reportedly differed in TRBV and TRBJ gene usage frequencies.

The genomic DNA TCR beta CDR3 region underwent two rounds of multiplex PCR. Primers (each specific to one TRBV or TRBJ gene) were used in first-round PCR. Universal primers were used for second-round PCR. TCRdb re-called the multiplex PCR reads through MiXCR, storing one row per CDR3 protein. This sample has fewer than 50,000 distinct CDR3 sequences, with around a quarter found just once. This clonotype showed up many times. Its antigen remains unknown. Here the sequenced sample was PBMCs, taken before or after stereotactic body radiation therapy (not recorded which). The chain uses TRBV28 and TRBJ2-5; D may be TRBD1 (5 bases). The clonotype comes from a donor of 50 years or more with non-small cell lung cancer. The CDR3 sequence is CASSFTTAEETQYF. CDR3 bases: TGTGCCAGCAGTTTTACGACAGCAGAAGAGACCCAGTACTTC. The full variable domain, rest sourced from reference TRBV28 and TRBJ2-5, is DVKVTQSSRYLVKRTGEKVFLECVQDMDHENMFWYRQDPGLGLRLIYFSYDVKMKEKGDIPEGYSVSREKKERFSLILESASTNQTSMYLCASSFTTAEETQYFGPGTRLLVL.